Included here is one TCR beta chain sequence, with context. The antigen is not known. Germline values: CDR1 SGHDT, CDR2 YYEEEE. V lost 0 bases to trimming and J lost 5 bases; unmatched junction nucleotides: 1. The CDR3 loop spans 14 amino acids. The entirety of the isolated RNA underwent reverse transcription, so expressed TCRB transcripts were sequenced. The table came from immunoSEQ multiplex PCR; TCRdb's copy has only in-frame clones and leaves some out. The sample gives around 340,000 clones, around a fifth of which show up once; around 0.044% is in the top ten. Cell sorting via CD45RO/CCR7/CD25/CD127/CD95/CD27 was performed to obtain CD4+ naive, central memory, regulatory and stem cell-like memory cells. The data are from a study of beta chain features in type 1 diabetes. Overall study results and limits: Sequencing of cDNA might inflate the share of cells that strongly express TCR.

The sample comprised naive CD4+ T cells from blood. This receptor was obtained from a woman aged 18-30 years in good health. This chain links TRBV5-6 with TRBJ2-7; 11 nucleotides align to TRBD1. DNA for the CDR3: TGTGCCAGCAGCTTGGGGGGACAGGGGGACGAGCAGTACTTC. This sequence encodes CASSLGGQGDEQYF.